This passage covers 6 T cell receptor beta chains from one sample sequenced in a study of metastatic and nonmetastatic thyroid tumors. Through MiXCR, TCRdb re-clonotyped the PCR reads. The data hold approximately 38,000 clones, with around 33% observed a single time. Each patient came to thyroid surgery without any prior treatment (of any kind). Sequenced input: tumor tissue. The receptors were sampled from a female donor with papillary thyroid cancer or a benign thyroid nodule (not recorded which). Some clones in this sample may be carry-over from other donors' samples.

The CDR3 nucleotides read TGTGCCTGGAGAGAGGGCTTGAACACTGAAGCTTTCTTT. This translates into CAWREGLNTEAFF. The chain employs TRBV30 and TRBJ1-1; D is ambiguous. CDR1 is GTSNPN, CDR2 SVGIG, per germline (reference sequence). With 3 bases removed from V and 0 bases from J, the gap between germline ends came to 8 bases. The CDR3 contains 13 residues.

This clone counts as large. The genes are TRBV30 and TRBJ2-3; 14 bases fit TRBD2. The CDR3 length is 17 residues. Germline V CDR1 and CDR2: GTSNPN, SVGIG (reference sequence). V lost 0 bases, J lost 3 bases, and 5 bases stayed unmatched. This chain's CDR3 is CAWSVPGLAGVTDTQYF. The CDR3 DNA reads TGTGCCTGGAGTGTACCGGGACTAGCGGGAGTAACAGATACGCAGTATTTT. Using reference TRBV30 and TRBJ2-3 for the parts outside the CDR3, the full variable domain is SQTIHQWPATLVQPVGSPLSLECTVEGTSNPNLYWYRQAAGRGLQLLFYSVGIGQISSEVPQNLSASRPQDRQFILSSKKLLLSDSGFYLCAWSVPGLAGVTDTQYFGPGTRLTVL.

This sequence joins TRBV6-1 and TRBJ1-1; possible D gene TRBD1, 6 bases. The CDR3 is made up of 14 amino acids. V was trimmed by 7 bases and J by 11 bases, leaving 23 bases between them. CDR1 and CDR2 from the germline V gene are MNHNS and SASEGT. CDR3 loop: CASTLRDRSLDAFF. As DNA, the CDR3 is TGTGCCAGCACTTTACGAGACAGGAGCCTTGATGCTTTCTTT.

V is TRBV2 and J is TRBJ2-5; 10 nucleotides line up with TRBD2. J was trimmed by 1 base and V by 6 bases; bases with no gene match: 8. Germline loops: CDR1 SNHLY, CDR2 FYNNEI. This CDR3 has 16 amino acids. In DNA form, the CDR3 reads TGTGCCAGCAGAACCCCTAGCGGGAGCCTCCAAGAGACCCAGTACTTC. Residues: CASRTPSGSLQETQYF.

The genes are TRBV7-2 and TRBJ2-1, with D perhaps TRBD2 (6 bases). This CDR3 is built from 16 residues. V lost 6 bases to trimming and J lost 0 bases, with 15 bases between them. The germline V gene encodes CDR1 SGHTA and CDR2 FQGNSA. CDR3 residues: CASRSLARSSYNEQFF. For the CDR3, the DNA is TGTGCCAGCAGATCTCTAGCGAGAAGCTCCTACAATGAGCAGTTCTTC.

This clone was observed at least ten times. J is TRBJ1-2 and V is TRBV28; 7 bases line up with TRBD1. With V trimmed by 6 bases and J by 8 bases, 12 bases remained unmatched. The CDR3 is made up of 14 amino acids. Germline values: CDR1 MDHEN, CDR2 SYDVKM. The CDR3 nucleotides read TGTGCCAGCAGCTTCGCATTAGGGGGCTCAGGCTACACCTTC. Residues: CASSFALGGSGYTF.